This T cell receptor beta chain was obtained from a study of cytomegalovirus exposure and HLA in healthy donors. Findings of the study overall: Fewer than 20,000 TCR beta sequences were associated with HLA alleles at 0.05 false discovery rate in a later analysis.

Points on this clone: As yet, its antigen is unknown.

PCR employed 60 Vbeta and 13 Jbeta primers. The repertoire was sequenced with immunoSEQ multiplex PCR; TCRdb's copy has only in-frame clones and lacks some. The profile covers roughly 100,000 clones, with 75% to 85% appearing a single time and under 6.5% taken by the ten largest. Sequences were obtained from PBMCs. The receptor was derived from a man aged 18 to 30 in good health and CMV-seronegative.

The CDR3 protein is CASKREGLNLNTGELFF. The CDR3 DNA sequence: TGTGCCAGCAAGCGGGAGGGATTAAACCTAAACACCGGGGAGCTGTTTTTT. The rearrangement uses TRBV28 and TRBJ2-2, with 10 nucleotides matching TRBD2. The V and J ends lost 7 bases and 2 bases, in that order; junction bases with no gene match: 10. CDR3 length: 17 residues. Germline V gene data show CDR1 as MDHEN and CDR2 as SYDVKM.